These 21 T cell receptor beta chains originate from one sample sequenced in a study of T cells in Graves' hyperthyroidism and ophthalmopathy. Authors of the study amplified TCR beta CDR3 regions from RNA transcripts. When the TCR CDR3 underwent first-round RT-PCR, the HTBI primer set was used. One entry per CDR3 protein results from TCRdb running MiXCR on the multiplex PCR reads. The profile shows fewer than 750,000 distinct CDR3 sequences, roughly 14% of them singletons. Sequencing used blood. The receptor set was obtained from a woman aged 40 to 49 with Graves' ophthalmopathy.

This clonotype was recorded many times. J is TRBJ2-7 and V is TRBV20-1, with 9 bases identical to TRBD1. The CDR3 extends over 16 amino acids. Germline V CDR1 and CDR2: DFQATT, SNEGSKA (reference sequence). Trimming cost V 0 bases and J 5 bases; bases outside gene matches: 11. DNA for the CDR3: TGCAGTGCTAGAGACCCCTGGGGACAGGGTACCAACGAGCAGTACTTC. This translates into CSARDPWGQGTNEQYF.

This chain links TRBV11-2 with TRBJ2-2; D not certain. Germline V gene data show CDR1 as SGHAT and CDR2 as FQNNGV. CDR3 length: 16 amino acids. V dropped 0 bases and J dropped 5 bases, with 13 bases sitting between them. In DNA, the CDR3 is TGTGCCAGCAGCTTAGAATCCACCCCGCTAACCGGGGAGCTGTTTTTT. It yields the protein CASSLESTPLTGELFF.

There are many counts of this clonotype. Because the CDR3 is missing its conserved closing phenylalanine or tryptophan, this is likely a read error. The CDR3 DNA follows: TGTGCCAGCAGTTTACGGGACGGCAACTATGGCTACACCCTC. Translated: CASSLRDGNYGYTL. The chain has TRBV28 and TRBJ1-2; D might be TRBD1 (5 bases). V lost 2 bases and J lost 2, with 9 bases in between. This CDR3 has 14 amino acids. Germline loops: CDR1 MDHEN, CDR2 SYDVKM.

The table lists this clonotype with many counts. The V and J genes are TRBV7-8 and TRBJ2-2; D might be TRBD2 (5 bases). V was pared by 2 bases and J by 5 bases, with 15 bases between. The V gene's germline CDR1 is SGHVS and CDR2 FQNEAQ. This CDR3 is built from 16 residues. CDR3 nucleotides: TGTGCCAGCAGCTTACTAAGAGGGAAACAAACCGGGGAGCTGTTTTTT. Translation: CASSLLRGKQTGELFF.

The table lists this clonotype with many counts. The chain recombines TRBV30 with TRBJ1-3; perhaps TRBD1 as D (5 bases). Germline lookup yields CDR1 GTSNPN and CDR2 SVGIG (reference sequence). This CDR3 spans 16 amino acids. Trimming pared 0 bases from V and 0 bases from J, leaving 12 bases between. The CDR3 protein is CAWSVGVAISGNTIYF. CDR3 in DNA: TGTGCCTGGAGTGTAGGGGTTGCCATCTCTGGAAACACCATATATTTT. Filled out from reference TRBV30 and TRBJ1-3, the complete variable domain reads SQTIHQWPATLVQPVGSPLSLECTVEGTSNPNLYWYRQAAGRGLQLLFYSVGIGQISSEVPQNLSASRPQDRQFILSSKKLLLSDSGFYLCAWSVGVAISGNTIYFGEGSWLTVV.

The chain joins TRBV28 to TRBJ2-7; 9 bases agree with TRBD1. The CDR3 spans 16 residues. Looked up from germline, CDR1 is MDHEN and CDR2 is SYDVKM. V trimming: 5 bases; J trimming: 1 base; junction bases outside the gene matches: 9. The CDR3 coding sequence is TGTGCCAGCAGTCTAAGCCCCGGGACAGGGTCCTACGAGCAGTACTTC. Translating gives CASSLSPGTGSYEQYF.

This clonotype was seen repeatedly, ten times or more. The rearrangement uses TRBV9 and TRBJ1-3; D may be TRBD1 (5 bases). Trimming removed 2 bases from V and 0 bases from J, with 9 bases in between. Germline lookup yields CDR1 SGDLS and CDR2 YYNGEE. This CDR3 has 15 amino acids. The CDR3 protein is CASSVDMISGNTIYF. The DNA of the CDR3 is TGTGCCAGCAGCGTGGACATGATCTCTGGAAACACCATATATTTT. Full variable domain (missing parts from reference TRBV9 and TRBJ1-3): DSGVTQTPKHLITATGQRVTLRCSPRSGDLSVYWYQQSLDQGLQFLIQYYNGEERAKGNILERFSAQQFPDLHSELNLSSLELGDSALYFCASSVDMISGNTIYFGEGSWLTVV.

This clonotype showed up many times. The genes are TRBV7-2 and TRBJ2-7, with D perhaps given as TRBD1 or TRBD2 (5 bases each). Trimming stripped 5 bases from V and 0 bases from J, with 14 bases between. The germline CDR1 and CDR2 sequences are SGHTA and FQGNSA. The CDR3 loop spans 15 amino acids. The CDR3 coding sequence is TGTGCCAGCAGCCTCCAGAGGGACGGCTCCTACGAGCAGTACTTC. Translation gives CASSLQRDGSYEQYF.

In DNA form, the CDR3 reads TGTGCCAGCAGTGAGAGGGGACGTAGCAATCAGCCCCAGCATTTT. It specifies CASSERGRSNQPQHF. The chain is built from TRBV6-1 and TRBJ1-5, with a tentative D call TRBD1 (5 bases). The V end lost 3 bases, the J end lost 0 bases, and 9 bases lay between the germline ends. The CDR3 is made up of 15 amino acids. The germline V gene has CDR1 MNHNS and CDR2 SASEGT.

As regards this clonotype: Since a much larger clone is just one base distant, this may be a read error. This sequence joins TRBV12-3 or TRBV12-4 and TRBJ2-5, with 10 bases aligning to TRBD2. This CDR3 is built from 16 residues. The CDR3 here is CASSPAAGGPGETKYF. For the CDR3, the DNA is TGTGCCAGCAGCCCTGCAGCGGGAGGGCCGGGGGAGACCAAGTACTTC.

This clonotype was recorded many times. The V call is TRBV12-3 or TRBV12-4, the J call TRBJ2-7; tentative D call: TRBD2 (5 bases). V gave up 4 bases and J gave up 2 bases, with 9 bases separating them. This CDR3 is built from 13 residues. Here the CDR3 reads CASSYWETYEQYF. In DNA form, the CDR3 reads TGTGCCAGCAGTTACTGGGAGACCTACGAGCAGTACTTC.

This sequence joins TRBV6-1 and TRBJ2-7; TRBD1 agrees at 7 bases. Germline V gene sequence: CDR1 MNHNS, CDR2 SASEGT. The junction had 22 bases not matched to a gene; V was cut back by 5 bases and J by 9 bases. CDR3 length equals 17 residues. CDR3 nucleotides: TGTGCCAGCAGTAGATTGACAGGGTTAATTATCGGCGGTGTGCAGTACTTC. Its translation: CASSRLTGLIIGGVQYF.

This clonotype was observed at least ten times. This chain links TRBV12-3 or TRBV12-4 with TRBJ1-2; 7 bases match TRBD1. There are 13 residues in the CDR3. V shed 3 bases and J 6 bases; nucleotides not matched to a gene: 4. DNA of the CDR3: TGTGCCAGCAGTTTGGTACAGGGGAATGGCTACACCTTC. Residues: CASSLVQGNGYTF.

This clonotype was seen only a few times. The chain combines TRBV3-1 with TRBJ2-7; 11 nucleotides align to TRBD2. The V gene's germline CDR1 is LGHDT and CDR2 YNNKEL (reference sequence). Germline trimming cut 5 bases from V and 3 bases from J; bases unmatched to any gene: 9. The CDR3 is 16 amino acids. This chain's CDR3 is CASSSLLAGDGYEQYF. DNA for the CDR3: TGTGCCAGCAGCTCACTACTAGCGGGAGACGGCTACGAGCAGTACTTC.

In nucleotides, the CDR3 is TGCGCCAGCAGCCACCCTCCCCGAGGGGGGGAAGCTTTCTTT. Translated, it gives CASSHPPRGGEAFF. The rearrangement links TRBV4-1 to TRBJ1-1, with D tentatively TRBD1 (6 bases). CDR3 length: 14 residues. Trimming cost V 3 bases and J 8 bases, with 16 bases left between them. The germline V gene encodes CDR1 MGHRA and CDR2 YSYEKL.

J is TRBJ1-2 and V is TRBV5-1; tentatively, D is TRBD1 (6 bases). This CDR3 has 14 residues. From germline, CDR1 is SGHRS and CDR2 YFSETQ. The V and J ends lost 2 bases and 7 bases respectively, with 15 bases between them. The CDR3 loop reads CASSLYTGTSGYTF. CDR3 nucleotide sequence: TGCGCCAGCAGCTTATACACAGGGACCTCTGGCTACACCTTC. The full variable domain, rest sourced from reference TRBV5-1 and TRBJ1-2, is KAGVTQTPRYLIKTRGQQVTLSCSPISGHRSVSWYQQTPGQGLQFLFEYFSETQRNKGNFPGRFSGRQFSNSRSEMNVSTLELGDSALYLCASSLYTGTSGYTFGSGTRLTVV.

This clonotype was detected a few times. This chain connects TRBV20-1 to TRBJ2-5, with 9 positions matching TRBD1. CDR3 length: 14 residues. V shed 5 bases and J 4 bases; nucleotides not matched to a gene: 8. In germline, CDR1 is DFQATT, CDR2 SNEGSKA (reference sequence). The CDR3 nucleotides read TGCAGTGCTCCCGGGACAGGGATAAGAGAGACCCAGTACTTC. Translated: CSAPGTGIRETQYF.

This clonotype was observed many times. The rearrangement joins TRBV7-2 to TRBJ2-4, with no clear D. Germline V gene sequence: CDR1 SGHTA, CDR2 FQGNSA. Between the trimmed V and J ends, which lost 0 bases and 1 base, there was a span of 10 bases. The CDR3 is made up of 16 amino acids. CDR3 nucleotide sequence: TGTGCCAGCAGCTTAGCCCCGGACGCTGCCAAAAACATTCAGTACTTC. Its protein is CASSLAPDAAKNIQYF.

In this sample, this clonotype turned up many times. This chain links TRBV14 with TRBJ1-1; D uncertain. The V gene lost 0 bases and the J gene lost 3 bases, with 14 bases spanning the gap. Looked up from germline, CDR1 is SGHDN and CDR2 is FVKESK. This CDR3 spans 16 amino acids. As DNA, the CDR3 is TGTGCCAGCAGCCAAGATCCCCAAACATCTCACACTGAAGCTTTCTTT. This gives the protein CASSQDPQTSHTEAFF.

This clonotype appeared a few times. The junction departs from germline at one end; a sequencing error may be responsible. CDR3 in amino acids: CASSLGGSGATQCF. The DNA for the CDR3 is TGTGCCAGCAGCTTAGGCGGGAGTGGGGCGACCCAGTGCTTC. The rearrangement uses TRBV7-6 and TRBJ2-5, with 7 positions matching TRBD2. CDR1 is SGHVS and CDR2 is FNYEAQ in the germline V gene. The CDR3 is 14 residues long.

This clonotype was detected many times. J is TRBJ1-1 and V is TRBV19, with TRBD1 matching over 7 bases. Germline CDR1 LNHDA, CDR2 SQIVND (reference sequence). J gave up 1 base and V 6 bases, and 5 bases lay outside the gene matches. This CDR3 is built from 14 residues. The CDR3 reads CASRTGRANTEAFF. The CDR3 region has the DNA TGTGCCAGTAGGACAGGGAGGGCGAACACTGAAGCTTTCTTT.